This passage covers 6 T cell receptor beta chains from one sample sequenced in a study of T cells in women clearing cervical HPV infection. Repertoires were generated with immunoSEQ multiplex PCR, while TCRdb's copy carries only in-frame clones and drops some. The sample table sets out about 40,000 clones. Sequences were obtained from blood buffy coat. The receptors were gathered from a woman aged 18 to 75 with a cervical HPV16 infection that either progressed to CIN3+ or cleared (not recorded which).

Details on this clone: The read terminates 3 residues before the CDR3 end, so the remaining end is supplied by the germline J gene. The chain couples TRBV11-2 to TRBJ2-1; TRBD2 agrees at 8 bases. V lost 6 bases, J lost 1 base, and 2 bases stayed unmatched. This CDR3 is built from 14 residues. Germline values: CDR1 SGHAT, CDR2 FQNNGV. CDR3 DNA, as far as it was read: TGTGCCAGCAGACTAGCGGAATCCTACAATGAG. This encodes CASRLAESYNE. The entire CDR3 protein reads CASRLAESYNEQFF.

Regarding this clone: Read coverage stops 3 residues before the CDR3 terminus; the germline J gene supplies the remainder. The chain is built from TRBV18 and TRBJ2-5; 7 bases are shared with TRBD2. With V trimmed by 1 base and J by 5 bases, 7 bases remained unmatched. The germline gives CDR1 KGHSH, CDR2 LQKENI. The CDR3 is 15 residues long. The sequenced CDR3 bases are TGTGCCAGCTCACCACGGCGGGAGCGAGTGGAGACC. This sequence encodes CASSPRRERVET. The full CDR3 reads CASSPRRERVETQYF. The full variable domain, its missing parts supplied by reference TRBV18 and TRBJ2-5, is NAGVMQNPRHLVRRRGQEARLRCSPMKGHSHVYWYRQLPEEGLKFMVYLQKENIIDESGMPKERFSAEFPKEGPSILRIQQVVRGDSAAYFCASSPRRERVETQYFGPGTRLLVL.

Regarding this clone: The CDR3 end lies 3 residues beyond the end of the read and is filled in from the germline J gene. This sequence joins TRBV5-4 and TRBJ2-7, with TRBD2 matching over 7 bases. CDR1 is SGHNT, CDR2 YYREEE, per germline (reference sequence). The V and J ends lost 4 bases and 5 bases, in that order; junction bases with no gene match: 6. The CDR3 consists of 13 residues. CDR3 protein: CASSLDRGDEQYF. The sequenced CDR3 bases are TGTGCCAGCAGCCTAGACCGGGGGGACGAG.

On this clone itself: Read sequence stops 3 residues before the CDR3 end, and the germline J gene provides the missing end. The V and J genes are TRBV4-1 and TRBJ2-6, with D perhaps TRBD1 (6 bases). Germline lookup yields CDR1 MGHRA and CDR2 YSYEKL. Between the trimmed V and J ends, which lost 1 base and 0 bases, there was a span of 10 bases. The CDR3 consists of 17 residues. CDR3 DNA, as far as it was read: TGCGCCAGCAGCCAAGGACAGGCCTACTCTGGGGCCAACGTC. It encodes CASSQGQAYSGANV. The whole CDR3 sequence reads CASSQGQAYSGANVLTF.

About this clone itself: The read gets to within 3 residues of the CDR3 end, and the germline J gene fills in the rest. The chain couples TRBV2 to TRBJ2-7, with 16 bases fitting TRBD2. This CDR3 is 16 amino acids long. The V and J ends lost 7 bases and 2 bases, in that order; junction bases with no gene match: 5. The germline V gene encodes CDR1 SNHLY and CDR2 FYNNEI. CDR3 sequence: CASKKGLAGGTYEQYF. CDR3 DNA (partial): TGTGCCAGCAAAAAGGGACTAGCGGGAGGGACCTACGAG.

As concerns this clone: The read falls 3 residues short of the CDR3 end, and the missing part is taken from the germline J gene. V is TRBV2 and J is TRBJ2-7; tentatively, D is TRBD2 (5 bases). Per the germline V gene, CDR1 is SNHLY and CDR2 is FYNNEI. The germline V and J ends were trimmed by 4 bases and 3 bases, with 16 bases remaining between them. The CDR3 is 15 amino acids. The DNA read from the CDR3 is TGTGCCAGCAGTGCGGACGGCCGGGGTTTCTACGAG. Translated: CASSADGRGFYE. The whole CDR3 region reads CASSADGRGFYEQYF.